The clone carrying this T cell receptor (beta chain) has a count of ten or more. The source of the sample is a study of T cells in Graves' hyperthyroidism and ophthalmopathy. Amplification of TCR beta CDR3 regions used RNA as the template. With the HTBI primer set, the TCR CDR3 went through a first round of RT-PCR. TCRdb used MiXCR to reprocess the multiplex PCR reads, holding one entry per CDR3 protein. The data hold some 800,000 distinct CDR3 sequences, with roughly 40% observed a single time. The CDR3 contains 15 residues. Deletions cut 5 bases from V and 2 bases from J, with 18 bases between. CDR1 SQVTM and CDR2 ANQGSEA come from the germline V gene.

The sequence came from a man younger than 35 with Graves' hyperthyroidism. Material for sequencing was blood. The chain combines TRBV29-1 with TRBJ1-2; a possible D gene is TRBD1 (6 bases). The CDR3 protein is CSVTSDRSRNYGYTF. CDR3 nucleotide sequence: TGCAGCGTTACCTCGGACAGATCTAGGAACTATGGCTACACCTTC.